This T cell receptor beta chain came from a study of Tregs in tolerant kidney transplant recipients (dated by TCRdb to between 2018 and 2020). About the full investigation: The study used TCRbeta sequencing to identify donor-specific regulatory T cells before combined kidney and bone marrow transplantation, then tracked those cells after transplant. General conclusions and limits of the study: Expanding Tregs with activated donor B cells appeared to identify the most biologically relevant and donor-specific TCRbeta repertoire. Because the study included only a small number of patients, the results must be confirmed in larger populations and under other immunosuppression protocols. Because the PCR primers were changed over time for some patients, nucleotide-level comparison could not be performed across the samples from those patients. Donor-specific Treg expansion was found to exceed global Treg expansion in tolerant patients, suggesting antigen-driven rather than nonspecific expansion. Biological reproducibility was not directly assessed, although technical replication error appeared to be minimal.

In light of the paper, this sample's time point label describes: 6 months after combined kidney and bone marrow transplant. Related donors were used in the transplants with nonmyeloablative bone marrow transplantation, and mixed chimerism was transient in the human trials. Unstimulated Tregs (CD4+CD25+CD127-), CD4+ non-Tregs (CD4+CD25-), CD4 and CD8 cells were FACS-sorted from thawed PBMCs. The patients were several recipients of combined kidney and bone marrow transplants from the ITN036ST trial, and samples were available only from these trial subjects. Healthy control blood was processed to PBMCs by Ficoll density gradient and cryopreserved, and patient PBMCs were collected before and after transplant. CDR3 length: 11 amino acids, cysteine to phenylalanine. Kept here is only the CDR3 DNA, which spans 33 bases and is read in frame from base 1. The CDR1 and CDR2 encoded by the germline V gene are SGHDN and FVKESK. V is cut by 5 bases and J by 7 bases, and the space between the germline ends is 5 bases.

Turning to this clone: Which antigen it targets is not known. Base qualities are not recorded, but no much larger clone differs from it by a single base.

For TCRbeta CDR3 sequencing, genomic DNA was extracted from sorted cells using the QIAGEN DNeasy Blood and Tissue Kit. High-throughput TCRbeta CDR3 sequencing was carried out commercially through immunoSEQ, with PCR amplification with bias correction and internal controls included. In the source study's methods: A unique productive TCRbeta sequence was defined by the CDR3 nucleotide sequence when primers matched, and otherwise by the CDR3 amino acid sequence together with the Vbeta and Jbeta genes. As a correction for sorting error, sequences shared between sorted populations at a frequency ratio of 2:1 or less were discarded, and the remaining shared sequences were assigned to the higher population. Donor-reactive sequences were defined as at least 5-fold expanded in CFSE-low cells versus unstimulated cells, with frequency of at least 0.01% in CFSE-low cells. Repertoire divergence was quantified by Jensen-Shannon divergence using the top 100 TCRbeta sequences ranked by frequency. For samples with multiple sequencing runs, sorting error was corrected in each run separately before the runs were combined. TCRdb holds this immuneACCESS table with in-frame rearrangements only. Some clones are missing; in checked studies, unresolved V genes explain under half, and the rest has no known cause. The V and J calls and clone size come from that table; D and trimming were worked out from the DNA. The sample profile shows roughly 64,000 clones; more than 70% of them were found once. Jointly, the top ten make up 3.5% to 4% of the sample.

The chain is made from TRBV14 and TRBJ2-2, with the D gene not confidently named. This TCR came from a human patient who received a combined kidney and bone marrow transplant. Following transplantation, part of the T cell population may be supplied by the graft donor rather than the patient. The source was CD4+ T cells from blood (PBMCs), collected 6 months after the transplant. The CDR3 sequence is CASSAGGELFF. In nucleotide form, the sequence is TGTGCCAGCAGCGCCGGCGGGGAGCTGTTTTTT.